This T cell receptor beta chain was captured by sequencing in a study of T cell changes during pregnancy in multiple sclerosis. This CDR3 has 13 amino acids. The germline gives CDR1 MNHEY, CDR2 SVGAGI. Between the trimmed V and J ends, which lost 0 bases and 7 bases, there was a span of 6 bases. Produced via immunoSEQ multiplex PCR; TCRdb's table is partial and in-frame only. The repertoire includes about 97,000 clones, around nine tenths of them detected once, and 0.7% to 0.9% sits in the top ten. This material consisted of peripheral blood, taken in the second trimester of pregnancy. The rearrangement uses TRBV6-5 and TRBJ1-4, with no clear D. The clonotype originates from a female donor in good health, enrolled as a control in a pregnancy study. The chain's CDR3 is CASSYSRREKLFF. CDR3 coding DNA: TGTGCCAGCAGTTACTCGAGGCGTGAAAAACTGTTTTTT.